One sample yielded the 17 T cell receptor beta chains listed below, sequenced in a study of blood T cell repertoires in COVID-19. Sequenced by immunoSEQ multiplex PCR; TCRdb stores in-frame clones only, minus some. The profile shows tens of thousands of clones, more than 70% of them singletons. The material sequenced was peripheral blood. The origin of the receptors is a man aged 50 to 60 with acute or convalescent COVID-19.

V is TRBV6-5 and J is TRBJ2-6; D ambiguous. Germline-derived CDR1 and CDR2 are MNHEY and SVGAGI. CDR3 size: 14 residues. Trimming removed 6 bases from V and 0 bases from J, with 6 bases in between. CDR3 protein: CASSTSSGANVLTF. In nucleotides, the CDR3 is TGTGCCAGCAGCACCAGCTCTGGGGCCAACGTCCTGACTTTC.

This sequence joins TRBV6-5 and TRBJ2-5; 8 positions agree with TRBD1. V was clipped by 5 bases and J by 5 bases; unmatched bases: 4. Germline CDR1 is MNHEY and CDR2 is SVGAGI. This CDR3 is built from 13 residues. CDR3 region: CASSSDRGETQYF. In DNA form, the CDR3 reads TGTGCCAGCAGTAGCGACAGGGGCGAGACCCAGTACTTC.

This clone was counted a single time. The chain uses TRBV13 and TRBJ2-1; 8 nucleotides match TRBD2. Unmatched junction bases numbered 10, after V lost 5 bases and J lost 4 bases. Germline loops: CDR1 PRHDT, CDR2 FYEKMQ (reference sequence). The CDR3 runs to 16 residues. CDR3 bases: TGTGCCAGCAGCGGGGTGGTGGTAGCGGGGTACAATGAGCAGTTCTTC. Protein: CASSGVVVAGYNEQFF.

The V and J genes are TRBV24-1 and TRBJ2-2; 7 nucleotides match TRBD2. The CDR3 contains 16 residues. Trimming cost V 2 bases and J 3 bases; bases outside gene matches: 5. CDR1 and CDR2 (germline): KGHDR, SFDVKD. CDR3 protein: CATSDYKGRDTGELFF. The CDR3 DNA is TGTGCCACCAGTGATTATAAAGGGAGGGACACCGGGGAGCTGTTTTTT.

The rearrangement joins TRBV7-2 to TRBJ2-2, with D possibly matching TRBD2 (6 bases). CDR1 and CDR2 (germline): SGHTA, FQGNSA. The CDR3 runs to 13 residues. V shed 7 bases and J shed 2 bases, with 8 bases lying between them. DNA of the CDR3: TGTGCCAGCAAGGGACTTAACACCGGGGAGCTGTTTTTT. Protein product: CASKGLNTGELFF.

The genes are TRBV10-3 and TRBJ2-7, with TRBD2 matching 14 bases. The J segment lost 7 bases and the V segment lost 11 bases, leaving 10 bases of the junction unmatched. Germline lookup yields CDR1 ENHRY and CDR2 SYGVKD. This CDR3 is 14 amino acids long. CDR3 DNA sequence: TGTGCCGCCAGGGGGACTAGCGGGAGTCGGGAGCAGTACTTC. Encoded protein: CAARGTSGSREQYF.

This clone was counted only a few times. The J gene is TRBJ2-6, the V gene TRBV5-1; 9 bases match TRBD1. This CDR3 is built from 16 residues. Germline loops: CDR1 SGHRS, CDR2 YFSETQ. The junction had 5 bases not matched to a gene; V was cut back by 3 bases and J by 4 bases. The DNA of the CDR3 is TGCGCCAGCAGCTGGACAGGGGTTTCGGGGGCCAACGTCCTGACTTTC. Protein: CASSWTGVSGANVLTF.

The chain has TRBV4-1 and TRBJ2-3; TRBD1 aligns across 12 bases. V was clipped by 0 bases and J by 7 bases; unmatched bases: 5. The length of the CDR3 is 16 residues. Germline values: CDR1 MGHRA, CDR2 YSYEKL. The CDR3 loop reads CASSQDSGQGANTQYF. Here the CDR3 DNA reads TGCGCCAGCAGCCAAGACTCGGGACAGGGGGCAAATACGCAGTATTTT.

This chain links TRBV18 with TRBJ2-6; 10 nucleotides match TRBD1. CDR1 is KGHSH and CDR2 is LQKENI in the germline V gene. The CDR3 runs to 18 residues. V trimming: 3 bases; J trimming: 2 bases; junction bases outside the gene matches: 7. Written as DNA, the CDR3 is TGTGCCAGCTCACCGGCGGGACAGGGGAGACCTGGGGCCAACGTCCTGACTTTC. Its protein is CASSPAGQGRPGANVLTF. Full variable domain (missing parts from reference TRBV18 and TRBJ2-6): NAGVMQNPRHLVRRRGQEARLRCSPMKGHSHVYWYRQLPEEGLKFMVYLQKENIIDESGMPKERFSAEFPKEGPSILRIQQVVRGDSAAYFCASSPAGQGRPGANVLTFGAGSRLTVL.

In nucleotides, the CDR3 is TGTGCCAGCAGCACCCGACTAGCGGGGGACTCCACAGATACGCAGTATTTT. It is translated as CASSTRLAGDSTDTQYF. This rearrangement joins TRBV11-2 to TRBJ2-3; 12 bases are shared with TRBD2. J gave up 2 bases and V 5 bases, and 8 bases lay outside the gene matches. This CDR3 is built from 17 residues. CDR1 and CDR2 (germline): SGHAT, FQNNGV.

V usage is TRBV18 and J usage is TRBJ2-3, with 7 bases aligning to TRBD2. The CDR3 runs 14 residues. With V trimmed by 6 bases and J by 0 bases, 3 bases remained unmatched. In germline, CDR1 is KGHSH, CDR2 LQKENI. CDR3 residues: CASSRGGSTDTQYF. Here the CDR3 DNA reads TGTGCCAGCTCGCGGGGAGGGAGCACAGATACGCAGTATTTT.

The gene calls are TRBV19 and TRBJ2-1; a possible D gene is TRBD1 (6 bases). This CDR3 comprises 15 residues. Trimming took 4 bases from V and 5 from J, leaving 15 bases between them. Looked up from germline, CDR1 is LNHDA and CDR2 is SQIVND (reference sequence). DNA for the CDR3: TGTGCCAGTAGTACCCCCCGGGACAAGAACAATGAGCAGTTCTTC. Amino acid sequence: CASSTPRDKNNEQFF.

In this sample, this clone turned up once. The V call is TRBV11-2, the J call TRBJ2-7; 7 nucleotides line up with TRBD1. CDR1 and CDR2 (germline): SGHAT, FQNNGV. CDR3 size: 15 residues. The J segment lost 3 bases and the V segment lost 1 base, leaving 6 bases of the junction unmatched. The CDR3 bases are TGTGCCAGCAGCTTAGGCTGGGACAGCTTCTACGAGCAGTACTTC. It translates to CASSLGWDSFYEQYF. The whole variable domain, filled in from reference TRBV11-2 and TRBJ2-7, reads EAGVAQSPRYKIIEKRQSVAFWCNPISGHATLYWYQQILGQGPKLLIQFQNNGVVDDSQLPKDRFSAERLKGVDSTLKIQPAKLEDSAVYLCASSLGWDSFYEQYFGPGTRLTVT.

V gene TRBV4-1 combines with J gene TRBJ2-2; 8 bases match TRBD1. The ends lost 0 bases at V and 4 bases at J; junction bases unmatched: 4. Germline V gives CDR1 MGHRA, CDR2 YSYEKL. This CDR3 comprises 16 residues. Here the CDR3 DNA reads TGCGCCAGCAGCCAAGATGCACAGGGGGGCACCGGGGAGCTGTTTTTT. It translates to CASSQDAQGGTGELFF.

V is TRBV7-8 and J is TRBJ2-2, with 7 bases matching TRBD1. The CDR3 totals 13 residues. The ends lost 7 bases at V and 6 bases at J; junction bases unmatched: 5. Germline V lookup: CDR1 SGHVS, CDR2 FQNEAQ. The CDR3 coding sequence is TGTGCCAGCATCTCACAGGGGTCCGGGGAGCTGTTTTTT. This encodes CASISQGSGELFF. The full variable domain, completed using reference TRBV7-8 and TRBJ2-2, is GAGVSQSPRYKVAKRGQDVALRCDPISGHVSLFWYQQALGQGPEFLTYFQNEAQLDKSGLPSDRFFAERPEGSVSTLKIQRTQQEDSAVYLCASISQGSGELFFGEGSRLTVL.

The V gene is TRBV6-2 or TRBV6-3, the J gene TRBJ1-1; 10 nucleotides match TRBD1. The junction had 2 bases not matched to a gene; V was cut back by 5 bases and J by 5 bases. This CDR3 has 13 residues. Germline CDR1 reads MNHEY; CDR2 reads SVGEGT. CDR3 sequence: CASSRDRGTEAFF. The CDR3, as DNA: TGTGCCAGCAGTCGGGACAGGGGAACTGAAGCTTTCTTT.

The chain combines TRBV5-1 with TRBJ2-7; 11 nucleotides agree with TRBD2. The V gene's germline CDR1 is SGHRS and CDR2 YFSETQ. The length of the CDR3 is 14 residues. After removal of 1 base from V and 7 bases from J, the junction contained 4 bases not matched to a gene. The CDR3 region is CASSLTSGSGEQYF. The DNA for the CDR3 is TGCGCCAGCAGCTTGACTAGCGGGAGTGGGGAGCAGTACTTC. Drawing the rest from reference TRBV5-1 and TRBJ2-7, the complete variable domain is KAGVTQTPRYLIKTRGQQVTLSCSPISGHRSVSWYQQTPGQGLQFLFEYFSETQRNKGNFPGRFSGRQFSNSRSEMNVSTLELGDSALYLCASSLTSGSGEQYFGPGTRLTVT.